These 28 T cell receptor beta chains were all obtained from the same sample, sequenced in a study of blood T cell repertoires in COVID-19. Using immunoSEQ multiplex PCR, the repertoire was profiled, and TCRdb retains in-frame clones only, with some absent. The table includes approximately 99,000 clones, 80% to 90% detected once. Sequencing was carried out using peripheral blood. Source of these receptors: a human donor in a cohort sampled during active COVID-19.

The gene calls are TRBV9 and TRBJ1-2; no reliable D call. This CDR3 contains 13 residues. With 3 bases removed from V and 4 bases from J, the gap between germline ends came to 10 bases. Germline CDR1 and CDR2: SGDLS and YYNGEE. In DNA form, the CDR3 reads TGTGCCAGCAGCGCAGCAAGGAGCTATGGCTACACCTTC. Protein sequence: CASSAARSYGYTF.

The rearrangement joins TRBV7-3 to TRBJ2-1, with 9 bases matching TRBD2. The J segment lost 5 bases and the V segment lost 5 bases, leaving 4 bases of the junction unmatched. CDR1 and CDR2 (germline): SGHTA, FQGTGA. This CDR3 comprises 14 residues. The CDR3 region is CASSQTSGHNEQFF. The CDR3 DNA reads TGTGCCAGCAGCCAGACTAGCGGACACAATGAGCAGTTCTTC.

This clone was observed a few times. This chain connects TRBV7-3 to TRBJ2-2; TRBD2 might be the D (6 bases). Trimming left V 2 bases short and J 10 bases short, with 17 bases between. The CDR3 covers 15 residues. Looked up from germline, CDR1 is SGHTA and CDR2 is FQGTGA. Here the CDR3 reads CASSLGGAASEELFF. The CDR3 DNA reads as TGTGCCAGCAGCTTAGGAGGGGCCGCGAGTGAGGAGCTGTTTTTT.

The V and J genes are TRBV7-2 and TRBJ1-4; a weak D match, TRBD1 (5 bases). Germline CDR1 and CDR2: SGHTA and FQGNSA. Trimming removed 5 bases at V and 3 bases at J, with 22 bases between. The CDR3 loop spans 18 amino acids. The CDR3 is CASSDSMLLLEPNEKLFF. CDR3 DNA: TGTGCCAGCAGCGACAGTATGCTCCTGCTCGAGCCTAATGAAAAACTGTTTTTT.

The CDR3 is CASSLPGGPREQYF. DNA of the CDR3: TGTGCCAGCAGTCTCCCAGGGGGTCCCCGCGAGCAGTACTTC. The chain links TRBV7-3 to TRBJ2-7, with 7 bases that match TRBD1. The trim removed 6 bases at V and 6 bases at J, leaving 11 bases unmatched. This CDR3 comprises 14 residues. Per the germline V gene, CDR1 is SGHTA and CDR2 is FQGTGA. Filled out from reference TRBV7-3 and TRBJ2-7, the complete variable domain reads GAGVSQTPSNKVTEKGKYVELRCDPISGHTALYWYRQSLGQGPEFLIYFQGTGAADDSGLPNDRFFAVRPEGSVSTLKIQRTERGDSAVYLCASSLPGGPREQYFGPGTRLTVT.

The rearrangement uses TRBV6-5 and TRBJ2-1; TRBD1 aligns across 8 bases. This CDR3 is 15 amino acids long. Germline CDR1 is MNHEY and CDR2 is SVGAGI. Trimming removed 5 bases from V and 1 base from J; junction bases left unmatched: 4. The CDR3 here is CASSHRDRSYNEQFF. CDR3 sequence (DNA): TGTGCCAGCAGTCACCGGGACAGGTCCTACAATGAGCAGTTCTTC.

The V and J genes are TRBV4-2 and TRBJ2-3; 10 nucleotides align to TRBD2. In germline, CDR1 is LGHNA, CDR2 YNFKEQ. The ends lost 6 bases at V and 0 bases at J; junction bases unmatched: 6. The CDR3 consists of 16 residues. The CDR3 sequence: CASSRTSGRSTDTQYF. The CDR3 DNA follows: TGTGCCAGCAGTCGGACTAGCGGACGAAGCACAGATACGCAGTATTTT.

The chain links TRBV4-3 to TRBJ2-6; 7 bases are shared with TRBD1. The V gene end was trimmed by 1 base and the J gene end by 4 bases; junction bases not matched to a gene: 7. Germline V gives CDR1 LGHNA, CDR2 YSLEER. The CDR3 loop spans 17 amino acids. The CDR3 sequence: CASSQAEGGLGANVLTF. DNA of the CDR3: TGCGCCAGCAGCCAAGCTGAAGGGGGCCTCGGGGCCAACGTCCTGACTTTC.

The gene calls are TRBV6-5 and TRBJ1-4; perhaps TRBD1 as D (5 bases). Germline V gene data show CDR1 as MNHEY and CDR2 as SVGAGI. This CDR3 comprises 13 residues. Trimming stripped 5 bases from V and 8 bases from J, with 12 bases between. The CDR3 DNA reads TGTGCCAGCAGTAAGGGACTAGGGGAAAAACTGTTTTTT. Translation: CASSKGLGEKLFF.

V is TRBV5-1 and J is TRBJ2-7, with TRBD1 matching over 8 bases. V trimming: 3 bases; J trimming: 1 base; junction bases outside the gene matches: 9. This CDR3 is 16 amino acids long. Germline V gives CDR1 SGHRS, CDR2 YFSETQ. The CDR3 coding sequence is TGCGCCAGCAGCTCCGAGGACAGGGATGCTTCCTACGAGCAGTACTTC. It encodes CASSSEDRDASYEQYF.

Only a few counts were recorded for this clone. This CDR3 is CASSQDLSPGYSYEQYF. The CDR3 DNA follows: TGTGCCAGCAGCCAAGATTTGTCGCCAGGCTACTCCTACGAGCAGTACTTC. The genes are TRBV3-1 (or the pseudogene TRBV3-2) and TRBJ2-7; D gene ambiguous. The germline V gene has CDR1 LGHDT and CDR2 YNNKEL (reference sequence). The CDR3 length is 17 residues. Trimming took 0 bases from V and 0 from J, leaving 15 bases between them.

This rearrangement joins TRBV6-2 or TRBV6-3 to TRBJ2-2, with no clear D. Trimming took 6 bases from V and 2 from J, leaving 10 bases between them. The CDR3 runs 14 residues. Looked up from germline, CDR1 is MNHEY and CDR2 is SVGEGT. The CDR3 loop reads CASSSSRNTGELFF. The CDR3 DNA follows: TGTGCCAGCAGCTCTTCTAGAAACACCGGGGAGCTGTTTTTT.

Here the CDR3 reads CASSLGTGAAYEQYF. CDR3 nucleotide sequence: TGTGCCAGCAGCTTGGGGACAGGCGCCGCCTACGAGCAGTACTTC. J is TRBJ2-7 and V is TRBV5-6, with 7 nucleotides matching TRBD1. The junction had 5 bases not matched to a gene; V was cut back by 0 bases and J by 2 bases. Looked up from germline, CDR1 is SGHDT and CDR2 is YYEEEE. There are 15 residues in the CDR3. Drawing the rest from reference TRBV5-6 and TRBJ2-7, the complete variable domain is DAGVTQSPTHLIKTRGQQVTLRCSPKSGHDTVSWYQQALGQGPQFIFQYYEEEERQRGNFPDRFSGHQFPNYSSELNVNALLLGDSALYLCASSLGTGAAYEQYFGPGTRLTVT.

The chain combines TRBV7-9 with TRBJ2-7; 7 nucleotides agree with TRBD1. V shed 1 base, J shed 4 bases, and the junction held 13 bases outside the gene matches. This CDR3 is built from 17 residues. Germline V gene lookup returns CDR1 SEHNR and CDR2 FQNEAQ (reference sequence). The CDR3 nucleotides read TGTGCCAGCAGCTTAGTGGGCAGGACAGGCAGATTTTACGAGCAGTACTTC. Translating it yields CASSLVGRTGRFYEQYF.

The chain uses TRBV7-3 and TRBJ2-5, with 9 bases that match TRBD1. The J segment lost 5 bases and the V segment lost 5 bases, leaving 6 bases of the junction unmatched. Germline CDR1 SGHTA, CDR2 FQGTGA. The CDR3 length is 14 residues. In DNA form, the CDR3 reads TGTGCCAGCAGCAGGGACAGGGCGGGGGAGACCCAGTACTTC. It is translated as CASSRDRAGETQYF.

Details on this clone: This sample includes further DNA sequences coding for the same CDR3. The rearrangement joins TRBV5-4 to TRBJ2-2; TRBD1 might be the D (5 bases). This CDR3 region has 16 residues. Germline CDR1 reads SGHNT; CDR2 reads YYREEE (reference sequence). V was clipped by 4 bases and J by 3 bases, with 16 bases between them. The CDR3 spells CASSGRWKGDTGELFF. The DNA for the CDR3 is TGTGCCAGCAGCGGCCGGTGGAAAGGGGACACCGGGGAGCTGTTTTTT.

The rearrangement joins TRBV14 to TRBJ1-1; D perhaps matches TRBD1 (6 bases). Looked up from germline, CDR1 is SGHDN and CDR2 is FVKESK. The CDR3 consists of 15 residues. Deletions cut 1 base from V and 10 bases from J, with 19 bases between. The chain's CDR3 is CASSQVGQNRVAAFF. CDR3 coding DNA: TGTGCCAGCAGCCAAGTAGGGCAGAACAGGGTTGCAGCTTTCTTT.

The rearrangement uses TRBV7-2 and TRBJ2-7, with 8 nucleotides matching TRBD2. CDR3 length: 14 amino acids. Germline CDR1 reads SGHTA; CDR2 reads FQGNSA. J was trimmed by 2 bases and V by 5 bases; bases with no gene match: 5. This chain's CDR3 is CASSEQRETYEQYF. The CDR3 nucleotides read TGTGCCAGCAGCGAACAGCGGGAGACCTACGAGCAGTACTTC.

The CDR3 sequence is CASSLEGRNEKLFF. In DNA, the CDR3 is TGCGCCAGCAGCTTGGAAGGGAGGAATGAAAAACTGTTTTTT. This chain links TRBV5-1 with TRBJ1-4; no reliable D call. CDR3 size: 14 residues. CDR1 SGHRS and CDR2 YFSETQ come from the germline V gene. V was shortened by 0 bases and J by 5 bases, with 8 bases between the two germline ends. Full variable domain (outside the CDR3, taken from reference TRBV5-1 and TRBJ1-4): KAGVTQTPRYLIKTRGQQVTLSCSPISGHRSVSWYQQTPGQGLQFLFEYFSETQRNKGNFPGRFSGRQFSNSRSEMNVSTLELGDSALYLCASSLEGRNEKLFFGSGTQLSVL.

In this sample, this clone turned up a few times. The J gene is TRBJ2-3, the V gene TRBV24-1; 8 nucleotides agree with TRBD1. V dropped 4 bases and J dropped 3; count of bases not matched to a gene: 8. CDR1 is KGHDR, CDR2 SFDVKD, per germline. This CDR3 region has 16 residues. CDR3 nucleotide sequence: TGTGCCACCAGTGAGCCAGGGGGCGCGTGGACAGATACGCAGTATTTT. Its protein is CATSEPGGAWTDTQYF.

This clone was counted only a few times. The chain recombines TRBV2 with TRBJ1-5, with D hard to call. Germline V gene lookup returns CDR1 SNHLY and CDR2 FYNNEI. The CDR3 is made up of 14 amino acids. Trimming removed 7 bases from V and 11 bases from J, with 21 bases in between. The CDR3 reads CASMERPGRRTQHF. The CDR3 nucleotides are TGTGCCAGCATGGAGAGGCCGGGCAGGAGGACCCAGCATTTT.

The chain uses TRBV29-1 and TRBJ1-1; weak D call: TRBD1 (5 bases). This CDR3 has 14 residues. V dropped 5 bases and J dropped 2 bases, with 15 bases sitting between them. Germline V CDR1 and CDR2: SQVTM, ANQGSEA. CDR3 residues: CSVPGGGVNTEAFF. In nucleotides, the CDR3 is TGCAGCGTTCCTGGGGGGGGAGTAAACACTGAAGCTTTCTTT.

The chain has TRBV29-1 and TRBJ2-3, with 9 bases identical to TRBD1. CDR1 is SQVTM and CDR2 is ANQGSEA in the germline V gene. V was pared by 6 bases and J by 5 bases, with 9 bases of the junction left unmatched. The CDR3 is 14 residues long. The CDR3, as DNA: TGCAGCGTCCTACCGGGACAGGGTAAAGATACGCAGTATTTT. Amino acid sequence: CSVLPGQGKDTQYF.

The chain recombines TRBV11-2 with TRBJ2-3, with a possible D match to TRBD1 (6 bases). The germline gives CDR1 SGHAT, CDR2 FQNNGV. V was pared by 5 bases and J by 3 bases, with 15 bases between. CDR3 length equals 15 residues. The DNA of the CDR3 is TGTGCCAGCAGCCCAGGGGACAAGTTTACAGATACGCAGTATTTT. Residues: CASSPGDKFTDTQYF.

The rearrangement uses TRBV28 and TRBJ2-7; TRBD1 agrees at 8 bases. This CDR3 contains 14 residues. J was trimmed by 7 bases and V by 6 bases; bases with no gene match: 11. CDR1 is MDHEN, CDR2 SYDVKM, per germline. DNA for the CDR3: TGTGCCAGCAGGACCACCGGGACAGGCTTTGAGCAGTACTTC. It specifies CASRTTGTGFEQYF.

This chain connects TRBV28 to TRBJ1-2, with 11 bases that match TRBD1. This CDR3 region has 14 residues. V trimming: 6 bases; J trimming: 8 bases; junction bases outside the gene matches: 8. Germline loops: CDR1 MDHEN, CDR2 SYDVKM. The CDR3 spells CASRPPGQGEGYTF. CDR3 nucleotides: TGTGCCAGCAGACCTCCGGGACAGGGGGAAGGCTACACCTTC.

The chain has TRBV18 and TRBJ2-7, with D possibly matching TRBD1 (6 bases). The CDR3 extends over 16 amino acids. Trimming stripped 2 bases from V and 3 bases from J, with 17 bases between. Germline values: CDR1 KGHSH, CDR2 LQKENI. The CDR3 spells CASSPIGQSSYYEQYF. The CDR3 region has the DNA TGTGCCAGCTCACCAATTGGACAGAGCTCCTACTACGAGCAGTACTTC.

This chain joins TRBV15 and TRBJ2-1; D remains unclear. V lost 0 bases and J lost 4, with 19 bases in between. Germline loops: CDR1 LNHNV, CDR2 YYDKDF (reference sequence). This CDR3 is 18 amino acids long. For the CDR3, the DNA is TGTGCCACCAGCAGAGATTCCCCCTACCGGTCCCCTTACAATGAGCAGTTCTTC. It is translated as CATSRDSPYRSPYNEQFF.